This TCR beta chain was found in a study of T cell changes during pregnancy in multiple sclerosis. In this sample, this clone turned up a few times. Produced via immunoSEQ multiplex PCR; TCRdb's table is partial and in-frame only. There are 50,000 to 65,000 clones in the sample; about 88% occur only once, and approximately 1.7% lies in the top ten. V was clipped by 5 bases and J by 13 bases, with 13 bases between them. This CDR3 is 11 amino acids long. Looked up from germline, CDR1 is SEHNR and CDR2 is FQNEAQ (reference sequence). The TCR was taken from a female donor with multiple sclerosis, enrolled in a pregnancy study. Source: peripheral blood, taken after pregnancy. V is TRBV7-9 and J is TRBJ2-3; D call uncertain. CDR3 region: CASSPRLPEYF. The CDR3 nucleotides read TGTGCCAGCAGCCCGCGGCTACCAGAGTATTTT.